These T cell receptor beta chains were read from a single sample in a study of Ad26.COV2.S vaccination and SARS-CoV-2 variants. The protocol was immunoSEQ multiplex PCR, while the TCRdb copy is restricted to in-frame clones and leaves out a portion. The table lists about 440,000 clones, roughly 89% of them singletons. Source: peripheral blood, taken in a trial of Ad26.COV2.S vaccine versus placebo. Receptor source: a person between 18 and 65 years old who received the Ad26.COV2.S COVID-19 vaccine or a placebo. Each CDR3 is given without its conserved first and last residue. Clone size is given for some rows only: seen once, a few or many times, or a class if the clone is expanded.

abundance,v_gene,j_gene,len,CDR3aa
-,TRBV10-3,TRBJ1-5,12,AISESGSNQPQH
-,TRBV10-3,TRBJ2-3,17,AIRYLLAGGPLGTDTQY
-,TRBV27,TRBJ1-5,13,ASRRDRGSNQPQH
-,TRBV30,TRBJ1-5,11,AWNGGGNQPQH
-,TRBV6-2/TRBV6-3,TRBJ2-7,12,ASSRRSGTYEQY
-,TRBV11-3,TRBJ2-7,6,AIDEQY
-,TRBV30,TRBJ2-7,13,AWSAPGRISYEQY
once,TRBV4-3,TRBJ1-2,13,ASSAGAGGGYGYT
-,TRBV2,TRBJ1-1,8,ASSESEAF
-,TRBV5-4,TRBJ1-5,12,ASSLNGDNQPQH
-,TRBV14,TRBJ1-6,15,ASSLRLSEGYNSPLH
-,TRBV28,TRBJ1-1,10,ASGTGPRGAF
-,TRBV7-8,TRBJ1-4,13,ASSLSGNQVEKLF
-,TRBV7-3,TRBJ2-1,13,ASSPRLGGRNEQF
-,TRBV3-1/TRBV3-2,TRBJ2-7,12,ASSQQSRAYEQY
few,TRBV7-9,TRBJ1-2,12,ASTPGDSRYGYT
-,TRBV6-2/TRBV6-3,TRBJ2-2,12,ASSYSGQTGELF
-,TRBV28,TRBJ1-1,14,ASILWSGRMNTEAF
-,TRBV29-1,TRBJ1-1,11,SAEEGRNTEAF
-,TRBV6-4,TRBJ2-7,12,ARPSDDSLYEQY
-,TRBV2,TRBJ2-2,13,ASSADRLGTGELF
-,TRBV6-2/TRBV6-3,TRBJ1-1,11,ASSYNGDTEAF
-,TRBV6-1,TRBJ2-1,12,ASSEIRSYNEQF
-,TRBV20-1,TRBJ2-3,11,SASSGFTDTQY
-,TRBV6-2/TRBV6-3,TRBJ1-1,16,ASSYGWQGSTANTEAF
-,TRBV28,TRBJ2-1,13,ASSLIGQGRREQF